Presented here are 4 T cell receptor beta chains from one specimen sequenced in a study of T-cell memory formation after mild COVID-19 (dated by TCRdb to 2020 to 2023). Receptors were amplified or captured by 5' RACE. The sequencer listed for this sample is Illumina NovaSeq 6000. In-frame beta chains were kept once TCRdb had trimmed the public reads at Q25 with fastp and called clones with MiXCR. Merged by CDR3 protein, the rows form single entries marked with the most common genes and DNA. Here the sample has some 50,000 distinct CDR3 sequences; 27% occur a single time. Around 45% of the sample goes to the ten largest clones. The sample was PBMCs or a T cell subset sorted from them (not recorded which). Receptors were obtained from a man aged 18 to 29 who had mild COVID-19 (a few samples of this study predate the infection). The sample titles of this study are shuffled in the database, so cell type and time point are left out; the donor was told from shared clones.

This clonotype was recorded a few times. The genes are TRBV11-3 and TRBJ2-7; TRBD1 aligns across 9 bases. The CDR3 runs 15 residues. With V trimmed by 3 bases and J by 5 bases, 8 bases remained unmatched. Germline assignment: CDR1 SGHNT and CDR2 YENEEA. The CDR3 loop is CASSLTGTGHDEQYF. DNA for the CDR3: TGTGCCAGCAGCTTGACCGGGACAGGGCATGACGAGCAGTACTTC.

The chain links TRBV12-3 or TRBV12-4 to TRBJ1-2; D is unclear. The CDR3 has 15 residues. With 1 base removed from V and 4 bases from J, the gap between germline ends came to 13 bases. In nucleotides, the CDR3 is TGTGCCAGCAGTTTAGGAGGAGCTGGAATCTATGGCTACACCTTC. It is translated as CASSLGGAGIYGYTF.

The rearrangement uses TRBV7-9 and TRBJ1-5; a possible D gene is TRBD1 (5 bases). The CDR3 contains 15 residues. Between the trimmed V and J ends, which lost 4 bases and 3 bases, there was a span of 13 bases. The germline V gene has CDR1 SEHNR and CDR2 FQNEAQ (reference sequence). CDR3 DNA: TGTGCCAGCAGCTCCGGGACGGAAGTCAATCAGCCCCAGCATTTT. Translation: CASSSGTEVNQPQHF.

CDR3 protein: CASSSRSYRVEAFF. As DNA, the CDR3 is TGTGCCAGCAGTTCTCGGTCGTATCGAGTTGAAGCTTTCTTT. The J gene is TRBJ1-1, the V gene TRBV28, with D unresolved. The length of the CDR3 is 14 residues. Germline CDR1 reads MDHEN; CDR2 reads SYDVKM. Trimming left V 4 bases short and J 7 bases short, with 16 bases between.